This TCR beta chain was captured in a study of a mutant IDH1 vaccine in newly diagnosed glioma. Turning to the study itself: Therapy received beforehand was radiotherapy, temozolomide, or both, with most patients given both.

For this clone: Its target is not known.

General study points: Apparently unrelated to pseudoprogression were changes in the top peripheral T cell clonotypes. Vaccination induced immune responses in about 93% of patients.

Assay used: immunoSEQ multiplex PCR; TCRdb lists only in-frame clones, some missing. The sample shows approximately 50,000 clones, roughly 84% of them seen only once. In germline, CDR1 is SGHVS, CDR2 FNYEAQ. CDR3 length equals 13 residues. V gave up 2 bases and J gave up 7 bases, with 8 bases separating them. Time point: week 35, safety follow-up. One vaccine dose held 300 ug of mutant IDH1 20-mer peptide and came with topical imiquimod. Patients were given eight vaccinations, scheduled in weeks 1, 3, 5, 7, 11, 15, 19 and 23. The V gene is TRBV7-6, the J gene TRBJ2-2; unclear D gene. The material sequenced was PBMCs, taken from a glioma patient whose treatment included an IDH1 peptide vaccine. This receptor was identified in a man aged 35 to 55 with glioma. The CDR3 is CASSLQVIGELFF. As DNA, the CDR3 is TGTGCCAGCAGCTTACAAGTGATCGGGGAGCTGTTTTTT.